A single sample gave rise to the 5 T cell receptor beta chains below, sequenced in a study of cytotoxic CD8 clonotypes in ibrutinib-treated CLL. Sequencing used immunoSEQ multiplex PCR; TCRdb keeps in-frame clones, though not all of them. The sample has under 150,000 clones; less than 95% are singletons. This specimen consisted of PBMCs, obtained after 12 months of ibrutinib treatment. The receptors come from a human donor with chronic lymphocytic leukemia.

The rearrangement links TRBV4-3 to TRBJ2-3; 7 nucleotides match TRBD2. CDR1 and CDR2 (germline): LGHNA, YSLEER. The CDR3 loop spans 13 amino acids. The J segment lost 3 bases and the V segment lost 5 bases, leaving 2 bases of the junction unmatched. The CDR3 sequence is CASSFGGTDTQYF. The CDR3 DNA is TGCGCCAGCAGCTTCGGGGGGACAGATACGCAGTATTTT.

The chain is built from TRBV19 and TRBJ2-4; the D gene could be TRBD1 or TRBD2 (7 bases each). In germline, CDR1 is LNHDA, CDR2 SQIVND (reference sequence). There are 15 residues in the CDR3. V lost 4 bases, J lost 15 bases, and 25 bases lay in between. The CDR3 nucleotides read TGTGCCAGTAGTACGACAGGGCTAGCGGACGGAATTTGGTACTTC. Residues: CASSTTGLADGIWYF.

This sequence joins TRBV11-3 and TRBJ2-3; 14 bases line up with TRBD2. Per the germline V gene, CDR1 is SGHNT and CDR2 is YENEEA. Trimming removed 4 bases from V and 3 bases from J; junction bases left unmatched: 9. This CDR3 region has 18 residues. CDR3 residues: CASSSPTGTSGSTDTQYF. The CDR3 nucleotides read TGTGCCAGCAGCTCCCCGACTGGGACTAGCGGGAGTACAGATACGCAGTATTTT.

This sequence joins TRBV5-4 and TRBJ2-3; TRBD1 aligns across 10 bases. Germline CDR1 is SGHNT and CDR2 is YYREEE (reference sequence). CDR3 length: 16 amino acids. The junction had 8 bases not matched to a gene; V was cut back by 4 bases and J by 3 bases. The CDR3 DNA follows: TGTGCCAGCAGCGGACAACCGGGACAGGGGACAGATACGCAGTATTTT. Its protein product is CASSGQPGQGTDTQYF.

The chain has TRBV7-9 and TRBJ2-1, with 13 bases that match TRBD2. CDR1 and CDR2 from the germline V gene are SEHNR and FQNEAQ (reference sequence). The CDR3 totals 15 residues. Trimming at V came to 3 bases and at J to 6 bases, leaving 2 bases not matched to a gene. The CDR3 DNA sequence: TGTGCCAGCAGCTTCGGACTAGCGGGAGTCAATGAGCAGTTCTTC. Translating it yields CASSFGLAGVNEQFF.